Listed here is a single T cell receptor (beta chain). The sample belongs to a study of blood T cell repertoires in COVID-19. About the research overall: Samples came from the United States, Italy and Spain, spanning acute and convalescent COVID-19. The analysed material was cDNA or gDNA that came from T cells, B-cell-depleted T cells, or PBMCs.

This table comes from immunoSEQ multiplex PCR, and its TCRdb copy is limited to in-frame clones, with some not included. The sample yields over 100,000 clones, around 87% seen once. Germline assignment: CDR1 SGHRS and CDR2 YFSETQ. After removal of 4 bases from V and 5 bases from J, the junction contained 5 bases not matched to a gene. CDR3 length equals 15 residues. The receptor comes from a man aged 45-60 years with active COVID-19. The chain links TRBV5-1 to TRBJ2-2; 10 nucleotides align to TRBD2. Sample: peripheral blood. CDR3 DNA sequence: TGCGCCAGCAGCCTAGCGGGGGTCAGTACCGGGGAGCTGTTTTTT. Translated: CASSLAGVSTGELFF. The full variable domain, its missing parts supplied by reference TRBV5-1 and TRBJ2-2, is KAGVTQTPRYLIKTRGQQVTLSCSPISGHRSVSWYQQTPGQGLQFLFEYFSETQRNKGNFPGRFSGRQFSNSRSEMNVSTLELGDSALYLCASSLAGVSTGELFFGEGSRLTVL.